Shown below are 21 T cell receptor beta chains from a single sample sequenced in a study of blood T cells in healthy people across ages. It was with a sample-barcoded 5' primer and a J-beta primer mix that a second PCR of roughly 7 to 12 cycles was run. TCRdb itself ran the 5' RACE reads through MiXCR, one entry per CDR3 protein. Counted here are 1,100,000 or so distinct CDR3 sequences, less than 50% occurring once; the ten biggest clones make up about 19%. Specimen: blood. The receptor set was obtained from an older woman in good health.

This clonotype was counted between two and nine times. The chain is built from TRBV11-2 and TRBJ2-3, with D perhaps matching TRBD2 (5 bases). The germline V gene has CDR1 SGHAT and CDR2 FQNNGV. The CDR3 is 16 residues long. Trimming cost V 1 base and J 3 bases, with 14 bases left between them. This chain's CDR3 is CASSLAVGMGTDTQYF. For the CDR3, the DNA is TGTGCCAGCAGCTTAGCCGTCGGGATGGGTACAGATACGCAGTATTTT.

The chain combines TRBV12-3 or TRBV12-4 with TRBJ2-3; 9 nucleotides align to TRBD1. The CDR3 sequence is 15 residues long. J lost 2 bases, V lost 3 bases, and 3 bases had no gene match. CDR3 nucleotides: TGTGCCAGCAGTTTTAGGACAGGGGCCACAGATACGCAGTATTTT. Translated: CASSFRTGATDTQYF.

The chain employs TRBV10-2 and TRBJ2-7, with 11 bases that match TRBD2. J was trimmed by 2 bases and V by 7 bases; bases with no gene match: 7. The CDR3 runs 15 residues. Looked up from germline, CDR1 is WSHSY and CDR2 is SAAADI. The CDR3 loop reads CASNWVAGGPYEQYF. The CDR3 DNA reads as TGCGCCAGCAATTGGGTAGCGGGAGGGCCCTACGAGCAGTACTTC.

This rearrangement joins TRBV12-5 to TRBJ2-1; 8 bases are a match to TRBD1. Per germline, CDR1 LGHNT and CDR2 FRNRAP. This CDR3 is 17 amino acids long. The ends lost 0 bases at V and 6 bases at J; junction bases unmatched: 10. The CDR3 DNA is TGTGCTAGTGGTTTGGTACTCGGGGACAGGAATTTCAATGAGCAGTTCTTC. Residues: CASGLVLGDRNFNEQFF. Variable domain in full (rest from reference TRBV12-5 and TRBJ2-1): DARVTQTPRHKVTEMGQEVTMRCQPILGHNTVFWYRQTMMQGLELLAYFRNRAPLDDSGMPKDRFSAEMPDATLATLKIQPSEPRDSAVYFCASGLVLGDRNFNEQFFGPGTRLTVL.

This clonotype was observed a handful of times. The rearrangement uses TRBV28 and TRBJ2-3; 7 positions match TRBD2. CDR3 size: 15 residues. The V segment lost 5 bases and the J segment 3 bases; nucleotides outside the gene matches: 8. Germline V lookup: CDR1 MDHEN, CDR2 SYDVKM. The chain's CDR3 is CASSLGGYATDTQYF. DNA for the CDR3: TGTGCCAGCAGTCTCGGGGGGTACGCTACAGATACGCAGTATTTT.

The rearrangement joins TRBV7-2 to TRBJ2-1, with TRBD1 identical over 7 bases. From germline, CDR1 is SGHTA and CDR2 FQGNSA. CDR3 length equals 14 residues. V gave up 4 bases and J gave up 10 bases; unmatched junction bases: 10. CDR3 DNA: TGTGCCAGCAGCTCCGGGACAGTAAAACGAGAGCAGTTCTTC. Its translation is CASSSGTVKREQFF. The whole variable domain, remainder taken from reference TRBV7-2 and TRBJ2-1, is GAGVSQSPSNKVTEKGKDVELRCDPISGHTALYWYRQSLGQGLEFLIYFQGNSAPDKSGLPSDRFSAERTGGSVSTLTIQRTQQEDSAVYLCASSSGTVKREQFFGPGTRLTVL.

The chain joins TRBV27 to TRBJ2-2, with D possibly matching TRBD2 (6 bases). Trimming left V 7 bases short and J 4 bases short, with 13 bases between. Germline lookup yields CDR1 MNHEY and CDR2 SMNVEV (reference sequence). The CDR3 sequence is 14 residues long. CDR3 region: CASMPWGLTGELFF. The CDR3 bases are TGTGCCAGCATGCCGTGGGGACTCACCGGGGAGCTGTTTTTT.

The chain uses TRBV12-3 or TRBV12-4 and TRBJ2-1; D uncertain. V dropped 6 bases and J dropped 13 bases, with 19 bases sitting between them. The CDR3 extends over 13 amino acids. The CDR3 sequence is CASRLPGPYNQFF. The DNA of the CDR3 is TGTGCCAGCAGACTACCCGGGCCTTATAACCAGTTCTTC.

The genes are TRBV29-1 and TRBJ2-1, with D perhaps TRBD2 (5 bases). The J call is uncertain, as TRBJ2-7 better fits the DNA end. CDR3 length: 14 residues. The V gene's germline CDR1 is SQVTM and CDR2 ANQGSEA. CDR3 DNA: TGCAGCGTTGATGTCCAGCGGATATACAATGAGCAGTACTTC. Translation gives CSVDVQRIYNEQYF.

This clonotype was detected a few times. The chain uses TRBV20-1 and TRBJ1-6; D not resolved. V shed 4 bases and J shed 9 bases, with 10 bases lying between them. From germline, CDR1 is DFQATT and CDR2 SNEGSKA (reference sequence). The CDR3 runs 12 residues. Written as DNA, the CDR3 is TGCAGTGCTAAGGGCATCGGTTCACCCCTCCACTTT. Translation: CSAKGIGSPLHF.

The V call is TRBV6-5, the J call TRBJ2-7; 8 bases line up with TRBD2. The CDR3 spans 15 residues. Germline CDR1 reads MNHEY; CDR2 reads SVGAGI. Trimming took 0 bases from V and 3 from J; bases not matched to a gene: 4. CDR3 nucleotide sequence: TGTGCCAGCAGTTACTCTGGGACTAGTTTCTACGAGCAGTACTTC. This codes for CASSYSGTSFYEQYF.

In its sample, this clonotype was seen a few times. The chain combines TRBV29-1 with TRBJ2-7; 8 bases are shared with TRBD2. The CDR3 length is 13 residues. J lost 10 bases, V lost 4 bases, and 12 bases had no gene match. Germline CDR1 SQVTM, CDR2 ANQGSEA. CDR3 nucleotide sequence: TGCAGCGTTGGAACCAGCGGGAGTGGTACCCAGTACTTC. Its translation: CSVGTSGSGTQYF.

This clonotype occurred many times. The chain has TRBV29-1 and TRBJ2-4, with a tentative D call TRBD2 (7 bases). Looked up from germline, CDR1 is SQVTM and CDR2 is ANQGSEA. Trimming left V 4 bases short and J 6 bases short, with 13 bases between. The CDR3 is made up of 13 amino acids. CDR3 protein: CSVGEGTRNIQYF. For the CDR3, the DNA is TGCAGCGTTGGGGAGGGGACAAGAAACATTCAGTACTTC.

This clonotype was seen only a few times. The chain recombines TRBV9 with TRBJ1-2, with D unclear. The CDR3 has 12 residues. In germline, CDR1 is SGDLS, CDR2 YYNGEE. V was trimmed by 4 bases and J by 4 bases, leaving 8 bases between them. This chain's CDR3 is CASSPLGYGYTF. The CDR3 DNA sequence: TGTGCCAGCAGCCCCCTCGGCTATGGCTACACCTTC. Full variable domain (outside the CDR3, taken from reference TRBV9 and TRBJ1-2): DSGVTQTPKHLITATGQRVTLRCSPRSGDLSVYWYQQSLDQGLQFLIQYYNGEERAKGNILERFSAQQFPDLHSELNLSSLELGDSALYFCASSPLGYGYTFGSGTRLTVV.

This clonotype was counted between two and nine times. The chain links TRBV6-1 to TRBJ2-5; the D is unclear. Trimming cost V 7 bases and J 5 bases, with 11 bases left between them. Looked up from germline, CDR1 is MNHNS and CDR2 is SASEGT. The CDR3 is 12 amino acids. CDR3 region: CASTPTRETQYF. The CDR3 coding sequence is TGTGCCAGCACCCCCACGCGGGAGACCCAGTACTTC.

The chain joins TRBV7-9 to TRBJ2-3; 7 positions match TRBD2. V shed 3 bases and J 4 bases; nucleotides not matched to a gene: 7. The germline V gene encodes CDR1 SEHNR and CDR2 FQNEAQ (reference sequence). The CDR3 is 15 amino acids. The CDR3 DNA reads TGTGCCAGCAGCTTTCGAGGGAGGGGAGCAGATACGCAGTATTTT. This sequence encodes CASSFRGRGADTQYF.

V is TRBV6-5 and J is TRBJ2-1; unclear D gene. Looked up from germline, CDR1 is MNHEY and CDR2 is SVGAGI. The CDR3 contains 16 residues. V was shortened by 2 bases and J by 0 bases, with 11 bases between the two germline ends. The CDR3 reads CASSYETSSSYNEQFF. The CDR3 DNA is TGTGCCAGCAGTTACGAGACCTCGAGCTCCTACAATGAGCAGTTCTTC.

The chain recombines TRBV7-2 with TRBJ2-2, with 13 bases that match TRBD2. The germline V gene encodes CDR1 SGHTA and CDR2 FQGNSA. The trim removed 2 bases at V and 5 bases at J, leaving 5 bases unmatched. The CDR3 has 17 residues. This CDR3 is CASSLTSGRAYTGELFF. CDR3 DNA: TGTGCCAGCAGCTTAACTAGCGGGAGGGCCTATACCGGGGAGCTGTTTTTT.

This chain uses TRBV23-1 with TRBJ2-4, with 8 nucleotides matching TRBD2. The DNA matches TRBJ2-7 better at its end, which makes the J call doubtful. Being an ORF, TRBV23-1 has a function that is uncertain. The CDR3 has 16 amino acids. CDR3 loop: CASSPVGSSGIYEQYF. CDR3 nucleotide sequence: TGCGCCAGCAGTCCGGTGGGGAGTAGCGGGATCTACGAGCAGTACTTC.

The sample holds a few counts of this clonotype. V and J are TRBV7-2 and TRBJ1-4, with no clear D. CDR3 length equals 14 residues. Germline CDR1 reads SGHTA; CDR2 reads FQGNSA. Trimming removed 5 bases from V and 7 bases from J, with 14 bases in between. CDR3 sequence (DNA): TGTGCCAGCAGCGTCGGACCCGCGGGTGAAAAACTGTTTTTT. Its translation: CASSVGPAGEKLFF.

This clonotype was seen a handful of times. This chain links TRBV10-3 with TRBJ2-5, with a possible D match to TRBD1 (6 bases). Germline CDR1 reads ENHRY; CDR2 reads SYGVKD. The CDR3 length is 14 residues. Trimming cost V 0 bases and J 2 bases, with 7 bases left between them. CDR3 loop: CAISESGGQETQYF. CDR3 coding DNA: TGTGCCATCAGTGAGTCAGGGGGTCAAGAGACCCAGTACTTC.